This T cell receptor (beta chain) emerged from a study of blood T cells in healthy people across ages. Concerning this clonotype: This may arise from a read error, as a much more abundant clone is one base away.

Germline lookup yields CDR1 DFQATT and CDR2 SNEGSKA (reference sequence). The CDR3 has 14 residues. It was with a sample-barcoded 5' primer and a J-beta primer mix that a second PCR of about 7 to 12 cycles was run. TCRdb recomputed calls from the 5' RACE reads with MiXCR, one row per CDR3 protein. The sample comprises some 670,000 distinct CDR3 sequences, more than 45% of which are singletons, and approximately 13% rests with the top ten. The receptor's source is a woman older than 75 in good health. The rearrangement uses TRBV20-1 and TRBJ2-5; 9 bases align to TRBD2. The sequencing sample was made of blood. CDR3 nucleotide sequence: TGCAGTGCTAGAGCTCCTAGCGGGGTAGAGGCCCAGTACTTC. This gives the protein CSARAPSGVEAQYF.